Each of the 18 T cell receptor beta chains below was sequenced from the same sample in a study of graft-versus-host responses after intestinal transplantation (dated by TCRdb to the early 2020s). Receptors were amplified or captured by the immunoSEQ multiplex PCR assay. TCRdb retrieved this table from immuneACCESS and kept in-frame rearrangements only. Not all clones are present; in checked studies, unresolved V genes account for under half, and no reason is known for the remainder. Present in this sample are over 100,000 clones, 85% to 95% of which were seen just once. More than 2.5% of the sample comes from the top ten. The time point label, read with the paper, signifies: cells obtained before transplantation from donor or recipient. Which antigens these TCRs recognize remains unknown. Here the sequenced sample was unstimulated CD8+ T cells sorted from spleen or lymph node cells, taken before intestinal transplant. The receptors derive from a human donor who received an intestinal transplant.

This clone occurred once. The chain combines TRBV4-1 with TRBJ1-1; D remains unclear. CDR1 and CDR2 (germline): MGHRA, YSYEKL. With 3 bases removed from V and 4 bases from J, the gap between germline ends came to 9 bases. The CDR3 loop spans 13 amino acids. CDR3 bases: TGCGCCAGCAGCCACCAGGACGGCACTGAAGCTTTCTTT. Its translation: CASSHQDGTEAFF.

The rearrangement links TRBV5-1 to TRBJ2-3; D possibly matches TRBD1 or TRBD2 (5 bases each). CDR1 and CDR2 (germline): SGHRS, YFSETQ. V was trimmed by 7 bases and J by 4 bases, leaving 13 bases between them. This CDR3 region has 13 residues. This CDR3 reads CASSFRDPDTQYF. The CDR3, as DNA: TGCGCCAGCTCATTCAGGGACCCAGATACGCAGTATTTT.

The chain uses TRBV2 and TRBJ2-3; TRBD2 aligns across 7 bases. Trimming at V came to 1 base and at J to 5 bases, leaving 6 bases not matched to a gene. CDR1 SNHLY and CDR2 FYNNEI come from the germline V gene. The CDR3 has 15 residues. For the CDR3, the DNA is TGTGCCAGCAGTGAAGGACTAGCAGGTGGAGATACGCAGTATTTT. This sequence encodes CASSEGLAGGDTQYF.

The gene calls are TRBV9 and TRBJ2-1, with D unresolved. CDR1 and CDR2 (germline): SGDLS, YYNGEE. Trimming shortened V by 0 bases and J by 0 bases, and 7 bases separated the two germline ends. The CDR3 runs to 15 residues. The CDR3 loop reads CASSVEATSYNEQFF. The CDR3 DNA reads TGTGCCAGCAGCGTAGAGGCTACCTCCTACAATGAGCAGTTCTTC.

The chain couples TRBV6-6 to TRBJ2-3, with D hard to call. The V gene's germline CDR1 is MNHNY and CDR2 SVGAGI (reference sequence). This CDR3 comprises 12 residues. Trimming stripped 0 bases from V and 4 bases from J, with 2 bases between. The CDR3: CASSYSPDTQYF. The CDR3 coding sequence is TGTGCCAGCAGTTACTCCCCAGATACGCAGTATTTT.

The chain is built from TRBV27 and TRBJ2-3, with D perhaps TRBD1 or TRBD2 (6 bases each). The CDR3 consists of 15 residues. The germline gives CDR1 MNHEY, CDR2 SMNVEV (reference sequence). V lost 3 bases to trimming and J lost 4 bases, with 14 bases between them. Here the CDR3 DNA reads TGTGCCAGCAGTTTCTCCCTAAGGGGGGCAGATACGCAGTATTTT. It specifies CASSFSLRGADTQYF.

The gene calls are TRBV7-9 and TRBJ2-1, with 8 bases fitting TRBD1. CDR3 length: 14 residues. V lost 3 bases and J lost 7; bases outside the gene matches: 5. CDR1 and CDR2 from the germline V gene are SEHNR and FQNEAQ (reference sequence). DNA of the CDR3: TGTGCCAGCAGCTTTTTACAGGGGGATAATGAGCAGTTCTTC. Encoded protein: CASSFLQGDNEQFF.

The V call is TRBV10-3, the J call TRBJ2-2; possibly TRBD1 or TRBD2 for D (5 bases each). Germline assignment: CDR1 ENHRY and CDR2 SYGVKD. The CDR3 is 19 amino acids. The V end was cut by 0 bases, the J end by 0 bases, with 17 bases between. CDR3 coding DNA: TGTGCCATCAGTGAGTCGAAGGATTCGGGACCTACGAACACCGGGGAGCTGTTTTTT. Translated: CAISESKDSGPTNTGELFF.

V is TRBV11-2 and J is TRBJ2-5; TRBD1 matches 7 bases. This CDR3 spans 16 amino acids. Germline V lookup: CDR1 SGHAT, CDR2 FQNNGV. The V gene end was trimmed by 5 bases and the J gene end by 5 bases; junction bases not matched to a gene: 14. The CDR3 DNA reads as TGTGCCAGCAGCCAGCAAGACAGGGTTTCCATTGAGACCCAGTACTTC. It translates to CASSQQDRVSIETQYF.

This rearrangement joins TRBV7-9 to TRBJ2-7, with 11 bases identical to TRBD1. The V gene end was trimmed by 1 base and the J gene end by 1 base; junction bases not matched to a gene: 6. Germline V CDR1 and CDR2: SEHNR, FQNEAQ (reference sequence). The CDR3 is 17 residues long. Written as DNA, the CDR3 is TGTGCCAGCAGCTTAGTGGGACAGGGGGTTAGGTCCTACGAGCAGTACTTC. Translating it yields CASSLVGQGVRSYEQYF.

The CDR3 here is CASSLTDRGGTEAFF. CDR3 nucleotides: TGTGCCAGCAGTTTGACAGACAGGGGGGGGACTGAAGCTTTCTTT. This chain connects TRBV5-8 to TRBJ1-1, with TRBD1 matching over 9 bases. The germline V gene encodes CDR1 SGHTS and CDR2 YDEGEE. Unmatched junction bases numbered 10, after V lost 5 bases and J lost 5 bases. The CDR3 consists of 15 residues.

The gene calls are TRBV9 and TRBJ2-1, with 8 bases lining up with TRBD2. Germline CDR1 and CDR2: SGDLS and YYNGEE. Trimming cost V 4 bases and J 0 bases; bases outside gene matches: 9. The CDR3 sequence is 17 residues long. As DNA, the CDR3 is TGTGCCAGCAGCCCCCGACTAGCGTCAAGCTCCTACAATGAGCAGTTCTTC. Translated: CASSPRLASSSYNEQFF. The complete variable domain, with remaining parts taken from reference TRBV9 and TRBJ2-1, reads DSGVTQTPKHLITATGQRVTLRCSPRSGDLSVYWYQQSLDQGLQFLIQYYNGEERAKGNILERFSAQQFPDLHSELNLSSLELGDSALYFCASSPRLASSSYNEQFFGPGTRLTVL.

CDR3 sequence (DNA): TGTGCCAGCAGCTCCGACGACAGGTTTCCCTATGGCTACACCTTC. This sequence encodes CASSSDDRFPYGYTF. This rearrangement joins TRBV7-9 to TRBJ1-2; D is possibly TRBD1 (6 bases). The CDR3 has 15 residues. V was clipped by 4 bases and J by 4 bases, with 16 bases between them. Germline values: CDR1 SEHNR, CDR2 FQNEAQ (reference sequence).

V is TRBV7-9 and J is TRBJ2-1; D gene unclear. The V end was cut by 5 bases, the J end by 7 bases, with 9 bases between. Germline values: CDR1 SEHNR, CDR2 FQNEAQ (reference sequence). The CDR3 has 12 amino acids. CDR3 sequence reads: CASSPSWNEQFF. The CDR3 nucleotides read TGTGCCAGCAGCCCTAGTTGGAATGAGCAGTTCTTC.

The V call is TRBV19, the J call TRBJ2-1; a possible D gene is TRBD1 (6 bases). This CDR3 is built from 17 residues. The V end lost 3 bases, the J end lost 6 bases, and 21 bases lay between the germline ends. From germline, CDR1 is LNHDA and CDR2 SQIVND (reference sequence). The CDR3 here is CASSIGLFRDTFNEQFF. CDR3 nucleotide sequence: TGTGCCAGTAGTATTGGCTTATTTCGGGACACCTTCAATGAGCAGTTCTTC.

This clone was seen only once. The V and J genes are TRBV7-3 and TRBJ2-7; 11 nucleotides align to TRBD2. J lost 5 bases, V lost 4 bases, and 7 bases had no gene match. This CDR3 comprises 15 residues. Germline CDR1 is SGHTA and CDR2 is FQGTGA. This CDR3 is CASSSSGRSGDEQYF. CDR3 sequence (DNA): TGTGCCAGCAGCTCTAGCGGGAGGTCCGGGGACGAGCAGTACTTC.

V usage is TRBV28 and J usage is TRBJ1-1; D is unresolved. CDR3 length equals 13 residues. CDR1 is MDHEN and CDR2 is SYDVKM in the germline V gene. V lost 7 bases to trimming and J lost 3 bases, with 12 bases between them. The CDR3 region is CASIESGDTEAFF. As DNA, the CDR3 is TGTGCCAGCATCGAAAGCGGAGACACTGAAGCTTTCTTT.

The chain has TRBV30 and TRBJ1-5, with 9 bases identical to TRBD1. Germline V gene lookup returns CDR1 GTSNPN and CDR2 SVGIG (reference sequence). V trimming: 0 bases; J trimming: 4 bases; junction bases outside the gene matches: 10. This CDR3 comprises 17 residues. CDR3 sequence (DNA): TGTGCCTGGAGTGTAAGCCCCGGGACAGGGTGGAATCAGCCCCAGCATTTT. Translating it yields CAWSVSPGTGWNQPQHF.